The following is a T cell receptor (beta chain) sequence with its context. Its cognate antigen is unknown. These data belong to a study of siplizumab effects on memory and regulatory T cells. About the research overall: Mixed lymphocyte reactions came in pairs, receiving siplizumab at approximately 0.95 ug/mL or receiving no drug. Study findings and constraints: Naive T cells seemed more diverse than memory cells and seemed major alloresponse contributors.

Coculturing of the mixed lymphocyte reaction cells was performed at 37°C for around six days. The labelling of responder PBMCs with CFSE and of stimulator PBMCs with Violet Dye preceded their 1:1 mixing. Here immunoSEQ multiplex PCR was the method, and the copy in TCRdb shows in-frame clones only, minus some. The data show roughly 9,200 clones, about 40% seen once. This CDR3 is built from 15 residues. The junction had 8 bases not matched to a gene; V was cut back by 2 bases and J by 6 bases. CDR1 and CDR2 from the germline V gene are SGHTA and FQGNSA. Sequencing was performed on CFSE-low (dividing) CD4+ T cells sorted from an allogeneic mixed lymphocyte reaction. The clonotype was recovered from a human donor in good health; the cells came from an allogeneic mixed lymphocyte reaction. V and J are TRBV7-2 and TRBJ2-3; 7 nucleotides align to TRBD1. The chain's CDR3 is CASSLLGQSLDTQYF. The CDR3 coding sequence is TGTGCCAGCAGCTTACTGGGACAGTCCTTGGATACGCAGTATTTT.